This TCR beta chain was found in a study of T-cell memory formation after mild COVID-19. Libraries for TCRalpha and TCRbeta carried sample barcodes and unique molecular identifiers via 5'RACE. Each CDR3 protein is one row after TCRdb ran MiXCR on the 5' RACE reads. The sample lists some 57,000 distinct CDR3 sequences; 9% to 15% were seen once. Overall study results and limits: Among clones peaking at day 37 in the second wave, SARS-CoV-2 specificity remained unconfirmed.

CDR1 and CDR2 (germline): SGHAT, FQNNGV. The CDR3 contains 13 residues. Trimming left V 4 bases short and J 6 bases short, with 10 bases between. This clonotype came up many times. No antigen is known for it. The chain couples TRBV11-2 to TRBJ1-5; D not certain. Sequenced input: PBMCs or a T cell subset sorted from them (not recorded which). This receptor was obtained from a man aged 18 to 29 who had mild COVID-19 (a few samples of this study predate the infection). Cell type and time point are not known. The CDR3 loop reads CASSSDGFQPQHF. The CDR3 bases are TGTGCCAGCAGCTCCGACGGGTTTCAGCCCCAGCATTTT. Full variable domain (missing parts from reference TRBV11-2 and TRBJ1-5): EAGVAQSPRYKIIEKRQSVAFWCNPISGHATLYWYQQILGQGPKLLIQFQNNGVVDDSQLPKDRFSAERLKGVDSTLKIQPAKLEDSAVYLCASSSDGFQPQHFGDGTRLSIL.